One and the same sample provided the 29 T cell receptor beta chains below, sequenced in a study of monozygotic twins with inflammatory bowel disease. TCRdb processed the 5' RACE reads again and assigns one entry to each CDR3 protein, with no DNA. The sample features around 400,000 distinct CDR3 sequences, with about 2.3% in its top ten. Sequencing was performed on blood. These receptors were obtained from a human donor with ulcerative colitis or Crohn's disease, or a healthy co-twin of an affected twin (not recorded which).

V gene TRBV9 combines with J gene TRBJ2-1; lacking DNA, the TRBD2 call made by TCRdb goes unchecked. The germline V gene has CDR1 SGDLS and CDR2 YYNGEE. This CDR3 comprises 16 residues. CDR3 region: CASSVSPGAGDNEQFF.

The chain is built from TRBV7-9 and TRBJ2-2; there is no DNA to check the TCRdb D call of TRBD2. CDR1 SEHNR and CDR2 FQNEAQ come from the germline V gene (reference sequence). This CDR3 has 14 amino acids. CDR3 sequence: CASRPGTSAGELFF. Full variable domain (outside the CDR3, taken from reference TRBV7-9 and TRBJ2-2): DTGVSQNPRHKITKRGQNVTFRCDPISEHNRLYWYRQTLGQGPEFLTYFQNEAQLEKSRLLSDRFSAERPKGSFSTLEIQRTEQGDSAMYLCASRPGTSAGELFFGEGSRLTVL.

The chain uses TRBV12-3 or TRBV12-4 and TRBJ1-1; the D call from TCRdb, TRBD1, cannot be confirmed without DNA. The CDR3 sequence is 14 residues long. The CDR3 sequence: CASRAGQALAEAFF.

V usage is TRBV7-9 and J usage is TRBJ1-1; TCRdb selects TRBD1, and the lack of DNA leaves this call unchecked. Per the germline V gene, CDR1 is SEHNR and CDR2 is FQNEAQ (reference sequence). This CDR3 comprises 12 residues. CDR3 loop: CASSADTSEAFF.

This rearrangement joins TRBV6-9 to TRBJ2-1; TCRdb's D call of TRBD2 is untestable without DNA. CDR1 is MNHGY and CDR2 is SVAAGI in the germline V gene. The CDR3 sequence is 23 residues long. CDR3 sequence: CASSYWAAGGGIARSGSYNEQFF.

This sequence joins TRBV12-3 or TRBV12-4 and TRBJ1-4; the TCRdb D gene call, TRBD1, has no DNA to confirm it. The CDR3 loop spans 14 amino acids. CDR3 sequence reads: CASSLGQTNEKLFF.

V is TRBV5-1 and J is TRBJ2-1; TCRdb lists TRBD2, though no DNA is available to test this call. The germline CDR1 and CDR2 sequences are SGHRS and YFSETQ. The CDR3 runs to 15 residues. CDR3 in amino acids: CASSAGLQGKNEQFF. The full variable domain, in which reference TRBV5-1 and TRBJ2-1 provide the parts outside the CDR3, is KAGVTQTPRYLIKTRGQQVTLSCSPISGHRSVSWYQQTPGQGLQFLFEYFSETQRNKGNFPGRFSGRQFSNSRSEMNVSTLELGDSALYLCASSAGLQGKNEQFFGPGTRLTVL.

The chain employs TRBV6-1 and TRBJ2-5. This CDR3 contains 14 residues. Germline V gene data show CDR1 as MNHNS and CDR2 as SASEGT. Here the CDR3 reads CASSPRGRQETQYF.

This rearrangement joins TRBV7-9 to TRBJ1-4. Germline lookup yields CDR1 SEHNR and CDR2 FQNEAQ (reference sequence). The CDR3 length is 12 residues. The CDR3 loop reads CASSLLGEKLFF.

This chain links TRBV5-1 with TRBJ2-2; TCRdb picks TRBD2, but there is no DNA to check that call. The CDR3 is made up of 17 amino acids. Looked up from germline, CDR1 is SGHRS and CDR2 is YFSETQ. The CDR3 is CASTSTGLAGNTGELFF.

The rearrangement uses TRBV6-2 or TRBV6-3 and TRBJ2-7; checking the TCRdb D call of TRBD2 is not possible without DNA. The CDR3 covers 13 residues. The germline gives CDR1 MNHEY, CDR2 SVGEGT. Here the CDR3 reads CASSPGTKYEQYF.

The chain combines TRBV19 with TRBJ1-1. Germline V gives CDR1 LNHDA, CDR2 SQIVND (reference sequence). There are 14 residues in the CDR3. The CDR3 loop is CASTKLTIGTEAFF.

The genes are TRBV29-1 and TRBJ1-1; absent DNA, TCRdb's TRBD1 call cannot be checked. The CDR3 spans 13 residues. Germline loops: CDR1 SQVTM, CDR2 ANQGSEA. CDR3: CSVNRQGRPEAFF.

The V call is TRBV7-9, the J call TRBJ1-1; the TRBD1 assignment by TCRdb is unverifiable without DNA. The CDR3 loop spans 14 amino acids. Germline V gene lookup returns CDR1 SEHNR and CDR2 FQNEAQ (reference sequence). CDR3 loop: CASSPSGGHTEAFF.

The V and J genes are TRBV12-3 or TRBV12-4 and TRBJ2-3; absent DNA, TCRdb's TRBD2 call cannot be checked. The CDR3 runs to 13 residues. The CDR3 sequence: CASSLGPSTAQYF.

The V and J genes are TRBV14 and TRBJ2-5. CDR3 length: 12 amino acids. Germline V CDR1 and CDR2: SGHDN, FVKESK. Here the CDR3 reads CASSQGSQAQYF.

The chain uses TRBV29-1 and TRBJ2-3; TCRdb returns TRBD2, unconfirmable since there is no DNA. This CDR3 spans 14 amino acids. The germline V gene encodes CDR1 SQVTM and CDR2 ANQGSEA. CDR3 region: CSAKTSGGGDTQYF.

The chain has TRBV7-6 and TRBJ2-3. This CDR3 region has 13 residues. Germline CDR1 and CDR2: SGHVS and FNYEAQ. CDR3 in amino acids: CASRRESTDTQYF.

This rearrangement joins TRBV13 to TRBJ2-2. CDR3 length: 13 amino acids. The germline V gene has CDR1 PRHDT and CDR2 FYEKMQ (reference sequence). The CDR3 reads CASSSPNAGELFF.

The J gene is TRBJ2-5, the V gene TRBV5-1; TCRdb calls TRBD1, which cannot be checked without DNA. This CDR3 has 15 residues. The germline CDR1 and CDR2 sequences are SGHRS and YFSETQ. CDR3 protein: CASSLSGQGGETQYF.

The rearrangement links TRBV20-1 to TRBJ1-2. Germline values: CDR1 DFQATT, CDR2 SNEGSKA (reference sequence). The CDR3 sequence is 14 residues long. CDR3 amino acids: CSASQTTLPDGYTF.

The V gene is TRBV7-9, the J gene TRBJ2-5. The CDR3 consists of 15 residues. Germline V gives CDR1 SEHNR, CDR2 FQNEAQ (reference sequence). Here the CDR3 reads CASSLRASGQETQYF. Variable domain in full (rest from reference TRBV7-9 and TRBJ2-5): DTGVSQNPRHKITKRGQNVTFRCDPISEHNRLYWYRQTLGQGPEFLTYFQNEAQLEKSRLLSDRFSAERPKGSFSTLEIQRTEQGDSAMYLCASSLRASGQETQYFGPGTRLLVL.

The J gene is TRBJ2-7, the V gene TRBV12-3 or TRBV12-4; TCRdb selects TRBD1, and the lack of DNA leaves this call unchecked. The CDR3 has 14 residues. CDR3 sequence reads: CASRLTGTGGEQYF.

The chain uses TRBV11-1 and TRBJ2-1; the TRBD2 assignment by TCRdb is unverifiable without DNA. The germline gives CDR1 SGHAT, CDR2 FQDESV (reference sequence). The CDR3 totals 19 residues. The CDR3 loop is CASSEPGTSGRASGNEQFF.

The chain links TRBV18 to TRBJ1-1; TCRdb outputs TRBD1, but without DNA this stays unchecked. Germline values: CDR1 KGHSH, CDR2 LQKENI. CDR3 length equals 13 residues. CDR3 region: CASSPGQEVEAFF.

The V and J genes are TRBV5-6 and TRBJ2-1. CDR1 is SGHDT, CDR2 YYEEEE, per germline. The CDR3 totals 13 residues. The CDR3 loop reads CASSFLHSNEQFF.

The chain couples TRBV5-1 to TRBJ2-3; TCRdb proposes TRBD2, but this gene call is untestable without DNA. Germline V CDR1 and CDR2: SGHRS, YFSETQ. The CDR3 loop spans 15 amino acids. CDR3 region: CASSSSGASTDTQYF.

This chain uses TRBV5-1 with TRBJ2-6. This CDR3 is 14 amino acids long. Looked up from germline, CDR1 is SGHRS and CDR2 is YFSETQ. The CDR3 protein is CASSLAQGANVLTF.

The J gene is TRBJ1-1, the V gene TRBV29-1; as DNA is missing, the TRBD1 call by TCRdb cannot be tested. In germline, CDR1 is SQVTM, CDR2 ANQGSEA. This CDR3 has 13 residues. CDR3: CSVIPGGETGAFF.